This TCR beta chain appears in the sequencing data of a study of T cells after yellow fever vaccination. The CDR3 loop spans 17 amino acids. Germline V gene sequence: CDR1 ENHRY, CDR2 SYGVKD. The V and J ends lost 3 bases and 7 bases, in that order; junction bases with no gene match: 10. 5'RACE template switching generated TCR cDNA, adding a universal primer site and UMIs. TCRdb reprocessed the 5' RACE reads with MiXCR, giving one entry per CDR3 protein. This table holds hundreds of thousands of distinct CDR3 sequences, approximately 3.9% found once. This clonotype was seen many times. The antigen remains undetermined. Study-wide results and caveats: Relatively few clonotypes were ones that appeared in both CD4 and CD8 compartments. Detected again after the booster were most primary-vaccination clones, at 95% to 97% CD4 and nearly 90% CD8.

The sample in question was PBMCs, obtained on the day of the yellow fever booster vaccination. The source of this sequence is a man aged 18 to 29 who received the YFV17D yellow fever vaccine. V is TRBV10-3 and J is TRBJ2-5; 14 bases align to TRBD2. This CDR3 is CAISDSTSGGAQSTQYF. The CDR3 DNA sequence: TGTGCCATCAGTGATTCGACTAGCGGGGGGGCTCAGTCGACCCAGTACTTC.